These 27 T cell receptor beta chains were sequenced from one sample in a study of shared clonotypes between healthy human individuals. TCRdb keeps only in-frame clones here, not all; method: immunoSEQ multiplex PCR. The repertoire holds about 2.4 million clones, 93% seen once, with about 0.34% in the top ten. Sequenced: naive CD4+ T cells from PBMCs. Subset described: CD45RA+ positively selected. Receptor source: a man aged 18 to 29 in good health. Some clones in this sample may be carry-over from other donors' samples.

V is TRBV6-6 and J is TRBJ1-1, with a possible D match to TRBD1 (6 bases). V was trimmed by 6 bases and J by 1 base, leaving 15 bases between them. This CDR3 has 15 amino acids. From germline, CDR1 is MNHNY and CDR2 SVGAGI (reference sequence). In nucleotides, the CDR3 is TGTGCCAGCAGGGGACATATATACCCGAACACTGAAGCTTTCTTT. Amino acids: CASRGHIYPNTEAFF.

V usage is TRBV27 and J usage is TRBJ2-7, with D perhaps matching TRBD1 or TRBD2 (5 bases each). The CDR3 contains 15 residues. The germline V and J ends were trimmed by 5 bases and 4 bases, with 18 bases remaining between them. Germline values: CDR1 MNHEY, CDR2 SMNVEV (reference sequence). The DNA of the CDR3 is TGTGCCAGCAGTATAAGACCGGGACGGACGTACGAGCAGTACTTC. It is translated as CASSIRPGRTYEQYF.

The sample holds one count of this clone. The chain carries TRBV29-1 and TRBJ2-7, with 10 bases identical to TRBD1. The CDR3 is made up of 14 amino acids. The ends lost 7 bases at V and 3 bases at J; junction bases unmatched: 9. CDR1 is SQVTM, CDR2 ANQGSEA, per germline. CDR3 in DNA: TGCAGCGCGACCCCGGGACAGGGGTTCTACGAGCAGTACTTC. Encoded protein: CSATPGQGFYEQYF.

The chain uses TRBV5-4 and TRBJ2-7, with TRBD1 identical over 8 bases. Germline CDR1 reads SGHNT; CDR2 reads YYREEE (reference sequence). Germline trimming cut 4 bases from V and 2 bases from J; bases unmatched to any gene: 11. This CDR3 comprises 16 residues. CDR3 nucleotides: TGTGCCAGCAGCCAACTGGGACAACAGGGGGCCTACGAGCAGTACTTC. This translates into CASSQLGQQGAYEQYF. The complete variable domain, with remaining parts taken from reference TRBV5-4 and TRBJ2-7, reads ETGVTQSPTHLIKTRGQQVTLRCSSQSGHNTVSWYQQALGQGPQFIFQYYREEENGRGNFPPRFSGLQFPNYSSELNVNALELDDSALYLCASSQLGQQGAYEQYFGPGTRLTVT.

With regard to this clone: Other DNA variants within this sample encode the same CDR3. V and J are TRBV7-9 and TRBJ2-5; D is undetermined. The CDR3 is made up of 14 amino acids. Germline CDR1 and CDR2: SEHNR and FQNEAQ (reference sequence). With 1 base removed from V and 2 bases from J, the gap between germline ends came to 8 bases. The CDR3 spells CASSLGAGQETQYF. For the CDR3, the DNA is TGTGCCAGCAGCTTAGGCGCAGGACAAGAGACCCAGTACTTC.

The table lists this clone with a count of one. The genes are TRBV19 and TRBJ2-1; TRBD1 matches 9 bases. Trimming removed 4 bases from V and 8 bases from J; junction bases left unmatched: 6. Looked up from germline, CDR1 is LNHDA and CDR2 is SQIVND (reference sequence). The CDR3 spans 14 residues. The CDR3 region is CASSNRGPPDEQFF. CDR3 coding DNA: TGTGCCAGTAGTAACAGGGGGCCACCGGATGAGCAGTTCTTC.

The J gene is TRBJ2-1, the V gene TRBV5-1; 8 nucleotides align to TRBD2. V lost 4 bases to trimming and J lost 5 bases; unmatched junction nucleotides: 11. Looked up from germline, CDR1 is SGHRS and CDR2 is YFSETQ. This CDR3 region has 16 residues. This CDR3 is CASSDDLAGRNNEQFF. Here the CDR3 DNA reads TGCGCCAGCAGCGATGACTTAGCGGGACGGAACAATGAGCAGTTCTTC.

The chain carries TRBV19 and TRBJ2-7; either TRBD1 or TRBD2 may supply D (5 bases each). The germline V and J ends were trimmed by 4 bases and 0 bases, with 13 bases remaining between them. Germline V CDR1 and CDR2: LNHDA, SQIVND (reference sequence). The CDR3 has 15 residues. CDR3 in amino acids: CASSNRGPTSYEQYF. The CDR3 coding sequence is TGTGCCAGTAGTAACCGGGGCCCGACCTCCTACGAGCAGTACTTC.

The table lists this clone with a few counts. The J gene is TRBJ1-4, the V gene TRBV10-1, with 10 bases aligning to TRBD1. The trim removed 7 bases at V and 5 bases at J, leaving 4 bases unmatched. Germline V gene lookup returns CDR1 WNHNN and CDR2 SYGVQD (reference sequence). The CDR3 loop spans 14 amino acids. This chain's CDR3 is CASKTGGHNEKLFF. The CDR3 nucleotides read TGCGCCAGCAAGACAGGGGGCCACAATGAAAAACTGTTTTTT.

This rearrangement joins TRBV7-3 to TRBJ2-1; D ambiguous. V shed 4 bases and J shed 7 bases, with 8 bases lying between them. The CDR3 extends over 12 amino acids. Germline CDR1 is SGHTA and CDR2 is FQGTGA. Here the CDR3 DNA reads TGTGCCAGCAGCTCGCCCGGGAATGAGCAGTTCTTC. This codes for CASSSPGNEQFF.

The chain uses TRBV5-8 and TRBJ1-5; D might be TRBD1 (5 bases). Germline V gene sequence: CDR1 SGHTS, CDR2 YDEGEE. The CDR3 sequence is 15 residues long. V was clipped by 4 bases and J by 5 bases, with 16 bases between them. CDR3 sequence: CASSLWQGMDQPQHF. CDR3 DNA sequence: TGTGCCAGCAGCCTATGGCAGGGAATGGATCAGCCCCAGCATTTT.

The chain uses TRBV5-1 and TRBJ1-4, with TRBD1 matching over 7 bases. V shed 0 bases and J 4 bases; nucleotides not matched to a gene: 6. CDR1 and CDR2 from the germline V gene are SGHRS and YFSETQ. This CDR3 has 16 residues. This CDR3 is CASSLEGQPINEKLFF. CDR3 DNA sequence: TGCGCCAGCAGCTTGGAGGGACAGCCAATTAATGAAAAACTGTTTTTT.

V is TRBV19 and J is TRBJ1-5; the D gene is possibly TRBD1 (6 bases). V was cut by 5 bases and J by 5 bases, with 16 bases left in between. The CDR3 contains 15 residues. From germline, CDR1 is LNHDA and CDR2 SQIVND (reference sequence). The CDR3 region is CASSDMSGGDQPQHF. CDR3 nucleotide sequence: TGTGCCAGTAGTGATATGTCGGGGGGCGATCAGCCCCAGCATTTT.

In DNA form, the CDR3 reads TGTGCCAGCAGTGATTTCCCCGTTCGGAACACTGAAGCTTTCTTT. Encoded protein: CASSDFPVRNTEAFF. V is TRBV6-1 and J is TRBJ1-1; the D is unclear. Germline CDR1 reads MNHNS; CDR2 reads SASEGT. The CDR3 extends over 15 amino acids. V lost 3 bases, J lost 1 base, and 12 bases lay in between.

In nucleotides, the CDR3 is TGTGCCAGCAGCTTGGTCTGGACTAGCGGGAGGAGCACAGATACGCAGTATTTT. It specifies CASSLVWTSGRSTDTQYF. The chain combines TRBV5-4 with TRBJ2-3; 14 positions agree with TRBD2. Germline V gene data show CDR1 as SGHNT and CDR2 as YYREEE (reference sequence). With V trimmed by 0 bases and J by 0 bases, 3 bases remained unmatched. The CDR3 loop spans 18 amino acids.

This chain connects TRBV5-1 to TRBJ2-3, with D tentatively TRBD1 or TRBD2 (5 bases each). Germline V gives CDR1 SGHRS, CDR2 YFSETQ. This CDR3 has 14 amino acids. V was cut by 7 bases and J by 2 bases, with 14 bases left in between. CDR3 sequence: CASSGDGATDTQYF. DNA of the CDR3: TGCGCCAGCTCCGGGGACGGAGCCACAGATACGCAGTATTTT.

On this clone itself: The same CDR3 is also encoded by other DNA sequences in this sample. The chain recombines TRBV27 with TRBJ2-7, with 7 bases that match TRBD1. The CDR3 has 13 residues. V lost 2 bases to trimming and J lost 7 bases; unmatched junction nucleotides: 5. In germline, CDR1 is MNHEY, CDR2 SMNVEV (reference sequence). In DNA form, the CDR3 reads TGTGCCAGCAGTTTAGAGAGGGGGCGGGAGCAGTACTTC. Encoded protein: CASSLERGREQYF.

V usage is TRBV7-3 and J usage is TRBJ2-2; 8 bases fit TRBD2. CDR1 SGHTA and CDR2 FQGTGA come from the germline V gene. This CDR3 has 15 residues. The J segment lost 5 bases and the V segment lost 4 bases, leaving 6 bases of the junction unmatched. CDR3 nucleotide sequence: TGTGCCAGCAGCTCGTCCGGGACTAGTACCGGGGAGCTGTTTTTT. Amino acid sequence: CASSSSGTSTGELFF.

CDR3 in DNA: TGTGCCAGCAGCTCCCTTCATTCACCCCTCCACTTT. Translating gives CASSSLHSPLHF. J is TRBJ1-6 and V is TRBV28; D remains unclear. Germline CDR1 MDHEN, CDR2 SYDVKM. Trimming took 6 bases from V and 8 from J, leaving 8 bases between them. The CDR3 totals 12 residues.

This sequence joins TRBV5-1 and TRBJ2-7, with D possibly being TRBD2 (6 bases). Deletions cut 2 bases from V and 3 bases from J, with 18 bases between. This CDR3 has 16 residues. The V gene's germline CDR1 is SGHRS and CDR2 YFSETQ. The CDR3 loop is CASSFSGRQGLYEQYF. Here the CDR3 DNA reads TGCGCCAGCAGCTTCTCCGGACGGCAGGGACTCTACGAGCAGTACTTC.

The chain joins TRBV7-2 to TRBJ2-1; D is perhaps TRBD1 (7 bases). This CDR3 is 15 amino acids long. Germline-derived CDR1 and CDR2 are SGHTA and FQGNSA. Between the trimmed V and J ends, which lost 5 bases and 9 bases, there was a span of 20 bases. CDR3 DNA sequence: TGTGCCAGCAGCACCCCTGGTGGCGGGACAGCTGAGCAGTTCTTC. This translates into CASSTPGGGTAEQFF.

The chain joins TRBV7-3 to TRBJ2-1; TRBD2 is a possible D gene (6 bases). Germline loops: CDR1 SGHTA, CDR2 FQGTGA. V was pared by 5 bases and J by 3 bases, with 14 bases between. The CDR3 runs 15 residues. Written as DNA, the CDR3 is TGTGCCAGCAGCCCGGGGGTAGCGCGCTACAATGAGCAGTTCTTC. Its translation: CASSPGVARYNEQFF.

V gene TRBV4-3 combines with J gene TRBJ2-5, with 7 bases aligning to TRBD2. CDR1 is LGHNA, CDR2 YSLEER, per germline. The CDR3 extends over 14 amino acids. J gave up 5 bases and V 4 bases, and 7 bases lay outside the gene matches. The CDR3 region is CASSRDTSAETQYF. CDR3 coding DNA: TGCGCCAGCAGCCGAGATACTAGCGCGGAGACCCAGTACTTC.

The V gene is TRBV7-9, the J gene TRBJ1-4; 9 bases map to TRBD1. Germline values: CDR1 SEHNR, CDR2 FQNEAQ (reference sequence). After removal of 5 bases from V and 7 bases from J, the junction contained 8 bases not matched to a gene. CDR3 size: 15 residues. CDR3 region: CASSRLQGASEKLFF. The CDR3 coding sequence is TGTGCCAGCAGCCGCCTACAGGGGGCAAGTGAAAAACTGTTTTTT.

The chain combines TRBV9 with TRBJ1-4, with unresolved D. The CDR3 has 15 amino acids. The germline gives CDR1 SGDLS, CDR2 YYNGEE. Trimming took off 0 bases at V and 5 bases at J, with 11 bases between the two ends. The CDR3 region is CASSVEPGRNEKLFF. CDR3 coding DNA: TGTGCCAGCAGCGTAGAGCCAGGAAGAAATGAAAAACTGTTTTTT.

The V call is TRBV4-2, the J call TRBJ2-5; 9 bases map to TRBD2. The V gene end was trimmed by 0 bases and the J gene end by 3 bases; junction bases not matched to a gene: 14. The CDR3 is 19 residues long. Germline CDR1 LGHNA, CDR2 YNFKEQ. CDR3 residues: CASSQDGFRPSGVKETQYF. The CDR3 nucleotides read TGTGCCAGCAGCCAAGATGGCTTTCGGCCTAGCGGGGTGAAAGAGACCCAGTACTTC.

V usage is TRBV5-1 and J usage is TRBJ2-1; 7 bases agree with TRBD2. Germline CDR1 SGHRS, CDR2 YFSETQ. With 0 bases clipped from V and 9 bases from J, the junction kept 15 bases outside the gene matches. This CDR3 is 17 amino acids long. CDR3 protein: CASSLVFSGSVISEQFF. The CDR3 nucleotides are TGCGCCAGCAGCTTGGTATTTAGCGGGTCCGTTATCAGTGAGCAGTTCTTC.